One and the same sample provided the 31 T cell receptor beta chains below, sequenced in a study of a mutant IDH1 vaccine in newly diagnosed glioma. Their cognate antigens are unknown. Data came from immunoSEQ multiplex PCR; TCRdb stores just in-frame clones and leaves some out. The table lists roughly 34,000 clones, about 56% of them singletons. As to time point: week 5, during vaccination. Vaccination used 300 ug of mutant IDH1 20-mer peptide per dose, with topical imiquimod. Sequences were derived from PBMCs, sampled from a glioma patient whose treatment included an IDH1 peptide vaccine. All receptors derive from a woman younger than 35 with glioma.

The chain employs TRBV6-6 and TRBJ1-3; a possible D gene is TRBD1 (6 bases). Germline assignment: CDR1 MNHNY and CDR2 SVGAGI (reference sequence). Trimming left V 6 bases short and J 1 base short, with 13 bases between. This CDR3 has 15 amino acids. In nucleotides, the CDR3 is TGTGCCAGCAGCAACAGGGTCGGATCTGGAAACACCATATATTTT. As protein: CASSNRVGSGNTIYF.

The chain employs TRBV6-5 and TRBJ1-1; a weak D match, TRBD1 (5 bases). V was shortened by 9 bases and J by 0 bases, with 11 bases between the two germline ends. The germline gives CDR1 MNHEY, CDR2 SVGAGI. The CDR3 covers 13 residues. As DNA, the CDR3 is TGTGCCAGTCTGGACACCATGAACACTGAAGCTTTCTTT. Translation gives CASLDTMNTEAFF.

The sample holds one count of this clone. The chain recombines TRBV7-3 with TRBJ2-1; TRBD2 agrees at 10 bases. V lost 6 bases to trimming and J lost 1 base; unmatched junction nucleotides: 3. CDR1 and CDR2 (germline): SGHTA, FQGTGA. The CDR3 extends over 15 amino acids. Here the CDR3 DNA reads TGTGCCAGCAGGCGGACTAGCGGTTCCTACAATGAGCAGTTCTTC. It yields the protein CASRRTSGSYNEQFF.

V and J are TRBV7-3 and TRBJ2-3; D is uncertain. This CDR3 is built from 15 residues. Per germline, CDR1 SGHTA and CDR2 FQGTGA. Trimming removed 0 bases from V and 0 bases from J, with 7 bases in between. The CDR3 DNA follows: TGTGCCAGCAGCTTAACGGGCCGGAGCACAGATACGCAGTATTTT. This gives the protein CASSLTGRSTDTQYF.

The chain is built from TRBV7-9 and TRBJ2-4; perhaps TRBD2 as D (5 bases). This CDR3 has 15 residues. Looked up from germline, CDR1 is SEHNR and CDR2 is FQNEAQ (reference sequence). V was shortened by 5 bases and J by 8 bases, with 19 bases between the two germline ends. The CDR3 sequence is CASSPRNPSRDIQYF. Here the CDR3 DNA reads TGTGCCAGCAGCCCCCGAAACCCCTCGAGGGACATTCAGTACTTC. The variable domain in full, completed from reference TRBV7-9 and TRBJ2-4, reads DTGVSQNPRHKITKRGQNVTFRCDPISEHNRLYWYRQTLGQGPEFLTYFQNEAQLEKSRLLSDRFSAERPKGSFSTLEIQRTEQGDSAMYLCASSPRNPSRDIQYFGAGTRLSVL.

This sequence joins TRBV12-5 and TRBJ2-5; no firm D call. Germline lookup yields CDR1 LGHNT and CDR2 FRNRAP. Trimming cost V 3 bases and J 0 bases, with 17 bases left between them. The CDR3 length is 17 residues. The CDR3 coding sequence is TGTGCTAGTGGTTTCGGTTCATCTGGTCCGTACCAAGAGACCCAGTACTTC. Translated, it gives CASGFGSSGPYQETQYF. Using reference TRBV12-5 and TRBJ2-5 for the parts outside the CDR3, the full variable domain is DARVTQTPRHKVTEMGQEVTMRCQPILGHNTVFWYRQTMMQGLELLAYFRNRAPLDDSGMPKDRFSAEMPDATLATLKIQPSEPRDSAVYFCASGFGSSGPYQETQYFGPGTRLLVL.

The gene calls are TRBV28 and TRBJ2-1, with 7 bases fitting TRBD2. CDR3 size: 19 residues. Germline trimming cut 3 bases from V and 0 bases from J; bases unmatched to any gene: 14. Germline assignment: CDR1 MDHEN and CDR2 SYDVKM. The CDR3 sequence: CASSFCPPEAGFSYNEQFF. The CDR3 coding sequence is TGTGCCAGCAGTTTTTGCCCCCCTGAAGCGGGATTCTCCTACAATGAGCAGTTCTTC. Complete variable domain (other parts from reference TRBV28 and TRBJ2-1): DVKVTQSSRYLVKRTGEKVFLECVQDMDHENMFWYRQDPGLGLRLIYFSYDVKMKEKGDIPEGYSVSREKKERFSLILESASTNQTSMYLCASSFCPPEAGFSYNEQFFGPGTRLTVL.

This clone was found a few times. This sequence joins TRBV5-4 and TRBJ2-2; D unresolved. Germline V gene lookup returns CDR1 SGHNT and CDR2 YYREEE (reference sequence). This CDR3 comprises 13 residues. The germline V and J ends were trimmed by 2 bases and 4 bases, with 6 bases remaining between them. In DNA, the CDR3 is TGTGCCAGCAGCTTTAGGGCCACCGGGGAGCTGTTTTTT. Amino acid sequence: CASSFRATGELFF.

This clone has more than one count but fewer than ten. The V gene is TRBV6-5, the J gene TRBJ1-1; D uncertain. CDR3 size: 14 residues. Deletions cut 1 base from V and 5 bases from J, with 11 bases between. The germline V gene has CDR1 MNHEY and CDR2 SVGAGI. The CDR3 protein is CASSYLDMGTEAFF. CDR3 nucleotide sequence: TGTGCCAGCAGTTACTTGGATATGGGAACTGAAGCTTTCTTT.

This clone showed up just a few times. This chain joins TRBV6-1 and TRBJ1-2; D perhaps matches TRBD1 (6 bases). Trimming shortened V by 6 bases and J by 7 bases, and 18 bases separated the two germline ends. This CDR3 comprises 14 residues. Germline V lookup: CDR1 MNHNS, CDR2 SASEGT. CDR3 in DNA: TGTGCCAGCAGACCCGATCGACAGGTCGCTGGCTACACCTTC. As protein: CASRPDRQVAGYTF.

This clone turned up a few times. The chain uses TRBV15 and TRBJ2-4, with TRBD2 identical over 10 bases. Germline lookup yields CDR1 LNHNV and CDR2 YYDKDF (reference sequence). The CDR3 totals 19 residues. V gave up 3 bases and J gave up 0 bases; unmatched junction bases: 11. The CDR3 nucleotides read TGTGCCACCAGCAGCCGTTTTAGCGGGGGGCCTATAGCCAAAAACATTCAGTACTTC. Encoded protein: CATSSRFSGGPIAKNIQYF.

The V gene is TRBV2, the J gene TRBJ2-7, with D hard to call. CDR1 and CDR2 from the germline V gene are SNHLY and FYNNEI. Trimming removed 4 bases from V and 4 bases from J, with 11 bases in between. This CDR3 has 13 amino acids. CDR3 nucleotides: TGTGCCAGCAGTGTAGGGTTTTCGTACGAGCAGTACTTC. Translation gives CASSVGFSYEQYF.

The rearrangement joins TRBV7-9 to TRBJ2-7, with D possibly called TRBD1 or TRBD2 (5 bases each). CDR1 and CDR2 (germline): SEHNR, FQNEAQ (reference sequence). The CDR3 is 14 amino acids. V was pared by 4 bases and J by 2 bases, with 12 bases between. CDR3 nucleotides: TGTGCCAGCAGCTCAGGGACGTTCCCCTACGAGCAGTACTTC. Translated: CASSSGTFPYEQYF.

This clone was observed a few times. CDR3 DNA: TGTGCCTGGGGGGGGCCTCCTAATGAAAAACTGTTTTTT. Its protein product is CAWGGPPNEKLFF. This chain links TRBV30 with TRBJ1-4; D may be TRBD1 (6 bases). V lost 5 bases, J lost 3 bases, and 10 bases lay in between. Germline V lookup: CDR1 GTSNPN, CDR2 SVGIG (reference sequence). The CDR3 is made up of 13 amino acids.

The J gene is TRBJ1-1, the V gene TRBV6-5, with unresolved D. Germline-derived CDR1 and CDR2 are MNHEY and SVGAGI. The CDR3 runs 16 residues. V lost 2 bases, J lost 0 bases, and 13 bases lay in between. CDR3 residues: CASSYDPERMNTEAFF. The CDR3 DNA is TGTGCCAGCAGTTACGACCCGGAGAGGATGAACACTGAAGCTTTCTTT.

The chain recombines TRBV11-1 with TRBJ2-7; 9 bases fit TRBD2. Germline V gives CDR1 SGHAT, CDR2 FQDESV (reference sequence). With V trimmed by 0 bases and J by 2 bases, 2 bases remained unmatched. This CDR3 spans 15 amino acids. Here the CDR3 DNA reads TGTGCCAGCAGCTTAGCTAGCGGGGGCCCCTACGAGCAGTACTTC. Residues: CASSLASGGPYEQYF.

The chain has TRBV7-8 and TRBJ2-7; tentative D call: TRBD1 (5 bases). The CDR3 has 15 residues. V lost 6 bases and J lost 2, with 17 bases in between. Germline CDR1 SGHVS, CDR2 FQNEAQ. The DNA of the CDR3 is TGTGCCAGCAGGAATTCCGGGCAGGGCACCTACGAGCAGTACTTC. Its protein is CASRNSGQGTYEQYF.

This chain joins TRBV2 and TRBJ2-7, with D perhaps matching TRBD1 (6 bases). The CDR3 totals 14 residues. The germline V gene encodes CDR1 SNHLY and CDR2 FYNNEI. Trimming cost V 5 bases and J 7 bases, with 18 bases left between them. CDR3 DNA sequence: TGTGCCAGCAGTCCCGGGACATTCATGGGGGAGCAGTACTTC. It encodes CASSPGTFMGEQYF. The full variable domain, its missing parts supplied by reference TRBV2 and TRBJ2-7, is EPEVTQTPSHQVTQMGQEVILRCVPISNHLYFYWYRQILGQKVEFLVSFYNNEISEKSEIFDDQFSVERPDGSNFTLKIRSTKLEDSAMYFCASSPGTFMGEQYFGPGTRLTVT.

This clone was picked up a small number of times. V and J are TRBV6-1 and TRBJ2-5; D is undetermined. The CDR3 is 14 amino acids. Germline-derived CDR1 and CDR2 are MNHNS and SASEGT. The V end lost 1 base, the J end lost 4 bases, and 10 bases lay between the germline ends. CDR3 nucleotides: TGTGCCAGCAGTGAAGGAGTCTCCCTAGAGACCCAGTACTTC. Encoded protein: CASSEGVSLETQYF.

The CDR3 here is CASSPTGGYGYTF. The CDR3 DNA reads TGTGCCAGCTCACCCACAGGCGGCTATGGCTACACCTTC. This rearrangement joins TRBV18 to TRBJ1-2; D perhaps matches TRBD1 (5 bases). The CDR3 contains 13 residues. Trimming took 3 bases from V and 4 from J, leaving 9 bases between them. Germline CDR1 reads KGHSH; CDR2 reads LQKENI.

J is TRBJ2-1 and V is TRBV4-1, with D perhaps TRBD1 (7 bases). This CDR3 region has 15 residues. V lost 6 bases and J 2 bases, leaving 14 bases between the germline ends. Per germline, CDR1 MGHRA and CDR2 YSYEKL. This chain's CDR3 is CASSLGGGAYNEQFF. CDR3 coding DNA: TGCGCCAGCAGTCTTGGAGGGGGCGCCTACAATGAGCAGTTCTTC.

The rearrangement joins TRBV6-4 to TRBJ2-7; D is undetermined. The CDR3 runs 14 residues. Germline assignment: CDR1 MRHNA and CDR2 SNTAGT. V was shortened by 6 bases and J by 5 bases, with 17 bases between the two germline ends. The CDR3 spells CASSSRFGSNEQYF. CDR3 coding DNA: TGTGCCAGCAGCTCCAGGTTCGGGTCTAACGAGCAGTACTTC.

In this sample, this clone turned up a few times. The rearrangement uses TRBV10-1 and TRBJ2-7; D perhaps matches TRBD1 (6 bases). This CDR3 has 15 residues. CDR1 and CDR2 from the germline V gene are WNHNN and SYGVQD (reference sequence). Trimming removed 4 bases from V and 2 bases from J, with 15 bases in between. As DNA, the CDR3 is TGCGCCAGCAGTGCTCTGGGTTCAGGGGCCTACGAGCAGTACTTC. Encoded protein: CASSALGSGAYEQYF.

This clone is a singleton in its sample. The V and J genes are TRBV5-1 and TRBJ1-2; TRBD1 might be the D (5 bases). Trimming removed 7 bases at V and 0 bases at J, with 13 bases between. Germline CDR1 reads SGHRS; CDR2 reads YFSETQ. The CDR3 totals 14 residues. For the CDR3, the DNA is TGCGCCAGCCAGCAGGGTTTGTCTAACTATGGCTACACCTTC. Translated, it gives CASQQGLSNYGYTF. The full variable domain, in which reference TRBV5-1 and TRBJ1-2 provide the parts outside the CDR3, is KAGVTQTPRYLIKTRGQQVTLSCSPISGHRSVSWYQQTPGQGLQFLFEYFSETQRNKGNFPGRFSGRQFSNSRSEMNVSTLELGDSALYLCASQQGLSNYGYTFGSGTRLTVV.

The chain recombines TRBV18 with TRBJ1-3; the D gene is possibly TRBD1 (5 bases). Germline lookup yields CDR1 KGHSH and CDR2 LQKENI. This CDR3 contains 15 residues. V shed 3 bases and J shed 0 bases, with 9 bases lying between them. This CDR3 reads CASSPGGSSGNTIYF. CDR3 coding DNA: TGTGCCAGCTCACCGGGGGGGAGCTCTGGAAACACCATATATTTT.

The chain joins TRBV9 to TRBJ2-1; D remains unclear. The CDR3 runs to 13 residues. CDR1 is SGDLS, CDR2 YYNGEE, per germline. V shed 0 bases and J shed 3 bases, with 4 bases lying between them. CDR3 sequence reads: CASSVGVYNEQFF. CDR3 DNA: TGTGCCAGCAGCGTAGGGGTCTACAATGAGCAGTTCTTC.

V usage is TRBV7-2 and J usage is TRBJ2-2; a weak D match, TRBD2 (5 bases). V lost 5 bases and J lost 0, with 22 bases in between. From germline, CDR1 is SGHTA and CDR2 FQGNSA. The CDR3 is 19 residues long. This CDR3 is CASSRYRRWTGPNTGELFF. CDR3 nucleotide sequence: TGTGCCAGCAGCCGATACCGCCGATGGACTGGACCGAACACCGGGGAGCTGTTTTTT.

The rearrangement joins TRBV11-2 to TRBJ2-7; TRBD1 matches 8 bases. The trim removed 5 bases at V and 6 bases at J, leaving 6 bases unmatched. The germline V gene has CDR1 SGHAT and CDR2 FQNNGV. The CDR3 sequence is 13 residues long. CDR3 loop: CASSPGQVAEQYF. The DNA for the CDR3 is TGTGCCAGCAGCCCGGGACAGGTCGCCGAGCAGTACTTC. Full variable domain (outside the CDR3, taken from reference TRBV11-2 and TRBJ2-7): EAGVAQSPRYKIIEKRQSVAFWCNPISGHATLYWYQQILGQGPKLLIQFQNNGVVDDSQLPKDRFSAERLKGVDSTLKIQPAKLEDSAVYLCASSPGQVAEQYFGPGTRLTVT.

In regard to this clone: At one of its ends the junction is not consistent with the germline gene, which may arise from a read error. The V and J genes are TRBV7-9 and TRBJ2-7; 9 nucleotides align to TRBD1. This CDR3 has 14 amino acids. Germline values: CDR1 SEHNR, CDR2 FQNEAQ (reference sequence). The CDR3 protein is CASRQDRGVHEQYF. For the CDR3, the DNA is TGTGCGAGCAGGCAGGACAGGGGAGTCCACGAGCAGTACTTC.

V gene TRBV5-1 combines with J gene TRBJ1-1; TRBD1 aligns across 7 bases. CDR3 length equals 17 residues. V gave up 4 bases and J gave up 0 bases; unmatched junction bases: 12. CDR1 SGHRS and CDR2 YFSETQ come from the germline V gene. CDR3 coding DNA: TGCGCCAGCAGCCTGAGTCCCGGGACAGTCTTGAACACTGAAGCTTTCTTT. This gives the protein CASSLSPGTVLNTEAFF.

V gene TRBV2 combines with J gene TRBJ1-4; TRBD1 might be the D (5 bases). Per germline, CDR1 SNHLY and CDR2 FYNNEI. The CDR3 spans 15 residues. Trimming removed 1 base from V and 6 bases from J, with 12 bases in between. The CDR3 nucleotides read TGTGCCAGCAGTGAAGACCTGGGGGAAGATGAAAAACTGTTTTTT. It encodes CASSEDLGEDEKLFF.